The 4 T cell receptor beta chains given below trace back to one sample, sequenced in a study of T cell responses to AZD1222 COVID-19 vaccine. Method: immunoSEQ multiplex PCR; TCRdb's copy keeps in-frame clones and lacks some. The table has around 160,000 clones, approximately 90% seen once. The starting material was peripheral blood, obtained 28 days after the second AZD1222 dose. The receptors come from an adult who received the AZD1222 COVID-19 vaccine.

The table lists this clone with a few counts. The chain employs TRBV15 and TRBJ1-1; TRBD1 matches at 8 bases. The CDR3 covers 17 residues. The J segment lost 3 bases and the V segment lost 0 bases, leaving 9 bases of the junction unmatched. The germline CDR1 and CDR2 sequences are LNHNV and YYDKDF (reference sequence). The CDR3 here is CATSRDRWRGQDTEAFF. For the CDR3, the DNA is TGTGCCACCAGCAGAGACCGATGGCGGGGACAGGACACTGAAGCTTTCTTT. Full variable domain (outside the CDR3, taken from reference TRBV15 and TRBJ1-1): DAMVIQNPRYQVTQFGKPVTLSCSQTLNHNVMYWYQQKSSQAPKLLFHYYDKDFNNEADTPDNFQSRRPNTSFCFLDIRSPGLGDTAMYLCATSRDRWRGQDTEAFFGQGTRLTVV.

The chain links TRBV20-1 to TRBJ1-3; D is perhaps TRBD1 (6 bases). Germline CDR1 DFQATT, CDR2 SNEGSKA (reference sequence). The V and J ends lost 3 bases and 5 bases respectively, with 17 bases between them. The CDR3 length is 15 residues. The CDR3 DNA follows: TGCAGTGCTAGTGTTCGCGGACAGCCCCGAAACACCATATATTTT. This codes for CSASVRGQPRNTIYF.

V is TRBV7-3 and J is TRBJ2-5, with D perhaps assigned TRBD1 or TRBD2 (5 bases each). Germline CDR1 SGHTA, CDR2 FQGTGA. This CDR3 comprises 13 residues. Trimming cost V 5 bases and J 4 bases, with 11 bases left between them. The CDR3 nucleotides are TGTGCCAGCAGCCCTACTAGGGGAGAGACCCAGTACTTC. Translated: CASSPTRGETQYF.

J is TRBJ2-2 and V is TRBV29-1; possible D gene TRBD1, 5 bases. V dropped 4 bases and J dropped 0 bases, with 6 bases sitting between them. From germline, CDR1 is SQVTM and CDR2 ANQGSEA. The CDR3 contains 13 residues. This CDR3 reads CSVGQPNTGELFF. CDR3 nucleotides: TGCAGCGTTGGACAGCCGAACACCGGGGAGCTGTTTTTT.